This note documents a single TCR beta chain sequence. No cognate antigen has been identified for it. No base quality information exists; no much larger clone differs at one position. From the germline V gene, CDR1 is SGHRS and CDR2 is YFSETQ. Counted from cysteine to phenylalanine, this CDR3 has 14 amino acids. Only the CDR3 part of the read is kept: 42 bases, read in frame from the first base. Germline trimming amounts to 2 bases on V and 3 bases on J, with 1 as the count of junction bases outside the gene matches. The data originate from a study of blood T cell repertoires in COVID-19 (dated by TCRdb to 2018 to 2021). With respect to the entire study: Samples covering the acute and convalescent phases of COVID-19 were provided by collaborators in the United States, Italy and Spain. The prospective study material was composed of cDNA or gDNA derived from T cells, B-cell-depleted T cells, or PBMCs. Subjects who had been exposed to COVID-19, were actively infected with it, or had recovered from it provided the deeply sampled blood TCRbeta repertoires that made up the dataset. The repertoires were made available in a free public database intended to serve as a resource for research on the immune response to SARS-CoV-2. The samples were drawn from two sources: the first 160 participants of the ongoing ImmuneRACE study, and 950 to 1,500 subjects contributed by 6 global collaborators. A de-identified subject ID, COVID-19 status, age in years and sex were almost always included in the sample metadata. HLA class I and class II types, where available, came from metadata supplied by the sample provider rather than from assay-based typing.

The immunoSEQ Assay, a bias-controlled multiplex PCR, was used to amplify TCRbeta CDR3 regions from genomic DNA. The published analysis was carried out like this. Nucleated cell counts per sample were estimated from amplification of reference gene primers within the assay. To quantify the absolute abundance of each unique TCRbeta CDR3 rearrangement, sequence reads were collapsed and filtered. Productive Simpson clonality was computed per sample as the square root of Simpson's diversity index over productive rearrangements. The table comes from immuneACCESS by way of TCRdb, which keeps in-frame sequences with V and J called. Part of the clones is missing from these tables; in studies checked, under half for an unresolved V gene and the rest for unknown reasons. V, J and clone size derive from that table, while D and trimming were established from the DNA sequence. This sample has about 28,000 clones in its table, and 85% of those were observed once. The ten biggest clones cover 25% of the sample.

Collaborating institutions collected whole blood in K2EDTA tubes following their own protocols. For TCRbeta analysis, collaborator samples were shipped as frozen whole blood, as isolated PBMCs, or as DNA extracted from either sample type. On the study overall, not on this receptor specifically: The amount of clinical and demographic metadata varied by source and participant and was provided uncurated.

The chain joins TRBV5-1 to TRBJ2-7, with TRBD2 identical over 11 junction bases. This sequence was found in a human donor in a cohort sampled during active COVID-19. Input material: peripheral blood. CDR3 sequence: CASSLLAGDYEQYF. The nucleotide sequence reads TGCGCCAGCAGCTTACTAGCGGGGGACTACGAGCAGTACTTC.